Listed below are T cell receptor beta chains from one sample, sequenced in a study of T-cell reconstitution after alpha-beta-depleted transplantation in children. MiXCR, run by TCRdb on the PCR reads, gives a single entry per CDR3 protein. The profile covers about 540,000 distinct CDR3 sequences, with 25% to 30% appearing a single time and about 35% taken by the ten largest. This material consisted of PBMCs, taken before TCRalphabeta/CD19-depleted stem cell transplant. Receptors originate from a boy in the first two years of life with Wiskott-Aldrich syndrome, due to receive a stem cell transplant. Both conserved end residues are trimmed from each CDR3. A clone size is listed for some rows: how often the clone was seen (once, few, many), or a class if it is expanded.

abundance | j_gene | v_gene | CDR3aa
. | TRBJ2-7 | TRBV10-3 | AISTSGEGYEQY
few | TRBJ2-1 | TRBV5-5 | ASSLVWIPYNEQF
few | TRBJ2-1 | TRBV5-1 | ASSTREGSNEQF
. | TRBJ2-7 | TRBV5-6 | ASSLRTSGRAYEQY
. | TRBJ1-5 | TRBV6-2/TRBV6-3 | ASRNRGGNQPQH
. | TRBJ2-7 | TRBV2 | ASSWTGGLGEQY
few | TRBJ2-1 | TRBV10-3 | AISELGPGYNEQF
. | TRBJ2-2 | TRBV29-1 | SVVIAGESGELF
. | TRBJ2-7 | TRBV29-1 | SVDSGRLRNEQY
. | TRBJ2-1 | TRBV20-1 | SAPGTGINEQF
. | TRBJ2-1 | TRBV5-1 | ASSSRGRDAQF
. | TRBJ2-1 | TRBV28 | ASSAVAGEQF
few | TRBJ2-3 | TRBV14 | ASSRSGVTDTQY
. | TRBJ1-5 | TRBV29-1 | SVKFAGLNQPQH
few | TRBJ1-5 | TRBV24-1 | ATSDSHGSASPQH
. | TRBJ2-7 | TRBV20-1 | SALTSSYEQY
few | TRBJ2-7 | TRBV6-1 | ASSEAAEQY
few | TRBJ1-1 | TRBV29-1 | SVEEADRGRWSDTEAF
. | TRBJ2-7 | TRBV5-1 | ASSHTRIDEQY
. | TRBJ2-1 | TRBV29-1 | SVTGETYNEQF
. | TRBJ2-1 | TRBV6-1 | ASSTPGLADNEQF
. | TRBJ2-5 | TRBV5-1 | ASSLSTGVETQY
. | TRBJ2-1 | TRBV11-2 | ASSPRLTSGYNEQF
few | TRBJ2-1 | TRBV5-1 | ASSWTQGTHNEQF
few | TRBJ1-2 | TRBV5-1 | ASSLVGAWGYT
few | TRBJ2-3 | TRBV20-1 | SALFFTDTQY
. | TRBJ2-4 | TRBV4-1 | ASSQVRVTENIQY
. | TRBJ1-5 | TRBV20-1 | SALSGGNQPQH
. | TRBJ2-7 | TRBV18 | ASSPRGKTYEQY
. | TRBJ1-1 | TRBV7-6 | ASSLHRDMNTEAF
few | TRBJ1-5 | TRBV5-1 | ASSFGPLAGDQPQH
. | TRBJ1-2 | TRBV6-5 | ASSSPRFHGYT
. | TRBJ2-1 | TRBV3-1 | ASSRRGPNSYNEQF
few | TRBJ1-5 | TRBV12-3/TRBV12-4 | ASSRNGRNQPQH
. | TRBJ2-1 | TRBV12-3/TRBV12-4 | ASSRLAGVGEQF
. | TRBJ2-1 | TRBV20-1 | LGLAGANEQF
. | TRBJ1-3 | TRBV28 | ASSPRGHSRNTIY
. | TRBJ1-2 | TRBV27 | ASSFSGSIYGYT
. | TRBJ2-3 | TRBV12-3/TRBV12-4 | ASSSNREADTQY